The 15 T cell receptor beta chains below all came from one sample that was sequenced in a study of T cells after yellow fever vaccination. In TCRdb, the 5' RACE reads were re-called with MiXCR into one record per CDR3 protein. Among a few hundred thousand distinct CDR3 sequences listed, approximately 4% were seen once. Specimen: PBMCs, collected 5 days after the yellow fever booster vaccination. These receptors were obtained from a man aged 18 to 29 who received the YFV17D yellow fever vaccine.

The chain links TRBV11-2 to TRBJ1-2, with a weak D call TRBD1 (6 bases). V was pared by 1 base and J by 7 bases, with 10 bases between. The CDR3 has 13 residues. CDR1 and CDR2 from the germline V gene are SGHAT and FQNNGV. CDR3 in amino acids: CASSLAQGFGYTF. The CDR3, as DNA: TGTGCCAGCAGCTTAGCCCAGGGGTTTGGCTACACCTTC.

This clonotype was seen ten or more times. The V call is TRBV9, the J call TRBJ2-7, with TRBD1 matching 7 bases. Per the germline V gene, CDR1 is SGDLS and CDR2 is YYNGEE. V shed 3 bases and J 6 bases; nucleotides not matched to a gene: 6. The CDR3 length is 13 residues. The CDR3 loop is CASSAEGQREQYF. DNA of the CDR3: TGTGCCAGCAGCGCAGAGGGACAGCGCGAGCAGTACTTC.

The chain recombines TRBV7-9 with TRBJ2-1; 8 nucleotides line up with TRBD2. Germline V gene lookup returns CDR1 SEHNR and CDR2 FQNEAQ (reference sequence). V was pared by 0 bases and J by 2 bases, with 12 bases of the junction left unmatched. The CDR3 extends over 19 amino acids. DNA for the CDR3: TGTGCCAGCAGCTTAGCGCGGGGTAGCGGGGAGAGCGCCTACAATGAGCAGTTCTTC. It is translated as CASSLARGSGESAYNEQFF.

The chain is built from TRBV6-5 and TRBJ1-6; weak D call: TRBD1 (5 bases). Trimming cost V 0 bases and J 13 bases, with 10 bases left between them. CDR3 length: 13 residues. Germline V lookup: CDR1 MNHEY, CDR2 SVGAGI. The CDR3 DNA reads as TGTGCCAGCAGTTACTCGGAGGGGAGGCCCCTCCACTTT. Translating gives CASSYSEGRPLHF.

The chain has TRBV20-1 and TRBJ2-1; TRBD1 might be the D (6 bases). The V gene lost 5 bases and the J gene lost 6 bases, with 8 bases spanning the gap. From germline, CDR1 is DFQATT and CDR2 SNEGSKA (reference sequence). The CDR3 loop spans 11 amino acids. CDR3 in amino acids: CSALQGNEQFF. The CDR3 bases are TGCAGTGCTCTACAGGGCAATGAGCAGTTCTTC.

This clonotype was seen at least ten times. The genes are TRBV20-1 and TRBJ2-7; TRBD2 is a possible D gene (6 bases). Trimming took 2 bases from V and 6 from J, leaving 14 bases between them. Germline CDR1 is DFQATT and CDR2 is SNEGSKA (reference sequence). The CDR3 has 13 residues. CDR3 DNA sequence: TGCAGTGCTAGATCGGGGGAAAGGAGCGAGCAGTACGTC. Its translation: CSARSGERSEQYV.

This clonotype was picked up many times. This chain uses TRBV7-2 with TRBJ2-3; D remains unclear. Germline CDR1 SGHTA, CDR2 FQGNSA. The germline V and J ends were trimmed by 5 bases and 2 bases, with 8 bases remaining between them. The CDR3 totals 13 residues. The CDR3 protein is CASSPYTTDTQYF. The CDR3 DNA follows: TGTGCCAGCAGCCCCTACACCACAGATACGCAGTATTTT.

The chain recombines TRBV20-1 with TRBJ1-5; possibly TRBD1 for D (6 bases). Germline V gene lookup returns CDR1 DFQATT and CDR2 SNEGSKA (reference sequence). The CDR3 extends over 13 amino acids. The V end was cut by 6 bases, the J end by 6 bases, with 15 bases between. CDR3 protein: CSAGGGAGQPQHF. The CDR3, as DNA: TGCAGTGCCGGTGGGGGCGCGGGTCAGCCCCAGCATTTT.

This clonotype was found many times. The V and J genes are TRBV6-5 and TRBJ1-1; 8 bases match TRBD1. The CDR3 spans 13 residues. V lost 10 bases and J lost 10; bases outside the gene matches: 14. CDR1 and CDR2 from the germline V gene are MNHEY and SVGAGI. CDR3 amino acids: CATRTGRVIGAFF. The CDR3, as DNA: TGTGCCACACGGACAGGGAGGGTCATAGGAGCTTTCTTT.

The chain employs TRBV12-3 or TRBV12-4 and TRBJ2-1, with 9 bases matching TRBD1. V shed 6 bases and J 8 bases; nucleotides not matched to a gene: 8. This CDR3 is built from 14 residues. The CDR3 region is CASSHDRGIDEQFF. The CDR3 DNA sequence: TGTGCCAGCAGCCACGACAGGGGGATAGATGAGCAGTTCTTC.

The genes are TRBV19 and TRBJ2-3; D unclear. This CDR3 is 15 amino acids long. V gave up 6 bases and J gave up 0 bases, with 13 bases separating them. Germline lookup yields CDR1 LNHDA and CDR2 SQIVND (reference sequence). CDR3 region: CASSAGHGSTDTQYF. The CDR3, as DNA: TGTGCCAGTAGCGCAGGCCACGGGAGCACAGATACGCAGTATTTT.

This clonotype was counted many times. This chain links TRBV20-1 with TRBJ1-5, with 7 bases aligning to TRBD1. The CDR3 extends over 13 amino acids. CDR1 DFQATT and CDR2 SNEGSKA come from the germline V gene (reference sequence). V trimming: 3 bases; J trimming: 5 bases; junction bases outside the gene matches: 4. CDR3 sequence (DNA): TGCAGTGCTAGCAGGGGGGTCGATCAGCCCCAGCATTTT. It yields the protein CSASRGVDQPQHF.

In its sample, this clonotype was seen many times. This rearrangement joins TRBV12-3 or TRBV12-4 to TRBJ2-3; D might be TRBD1 or TRBD2, each matching 5 bases. The CDR3 extends over 17 amino acids. The germline V and J ends were trimmed by 7 bases and 7 bases, with 27 bases remaining between them. DNA of the CDR3: TGTGCCAGCAACGGGGAACTCGGGGCCGGTTTTGGCAATACGCAGTATTTT. The encoded protein is CASNGELGAGFGNTQYF.

V usage is TRBV7-9 and J usage is TRBJ2-3; D tentatively reads TRBD1 or TRBD2 (5 bases each). Germline CDR1 SEHNR, CDR2 FQNEAQ (reference sequence). The CDR3 loop spans 13 amino acids. The V end lost 10 bases, the J end lost 3 bases, and 14 bases lay between the germline ends. CDR3: CATSGSGTDTQYF. Here the CDR3 DNA reads TGTGCCACAAGCGGTTCAGGGACAGATACGCAGTATTTT.

V gene TRBV3-1 combines with J gene TRBJ2-2; D ambiguous. Trimming left V 8 bases short and J 2 bases short, with 12 bases between. This CDR3 spans 14 amino acids. Germline V gene data show CDR1 as LGHDT and CDR2 as YNNKEL (reference sequence). CDR3 nucleotide sequence: TGTGCCAGCCGCATCGGTAGTAACACCGGGGAGCTGTTTTTT. Translating gives CASRIGSNTGELFF.